The rows below give T cell receptor beta chains drawn from one sample of a study of graft-versus-host responses after intestinal transplantation. Sequencing was performed with immunoSEQ multiplex PCR; in TCRdb, only in-frame clones are kept and a portion is missing. The top ten hold 1.2% of the sample, which has around 100,000 clones, 93% seen once. These receptors' targets are unknown. Sequencing was performed on unstimulated CD8+ T cells sorted from spleen or lymph node cells, taken before transplant. The receptors were sampled from a human donor who was the organ donor for an intestinal transplant. CDR3s include the opening cysteine and the closing phenylalanine or tryptophan. D genes are given only for firm matches. Size values are once, few and many counts, or a class for expanded clones, and some rows have none.

v_call,j_call,d_call,clone_size,cdr3_nt,cdr3_aa
TRBV5-5,TRBJ2-7,TRBD2,.,TGTGCCAGCAGCTTGAGGGGGACTAGCGGGAGGATCCACGAGCAGTACTTC,CASSLRGTSGRIHEQYF
TRBV29-1,TRBJ2-1,.,.,TGCAGCGTTGTGGCAAGGGACTCCGAAAACAATGAGCAGTTCTTC,CSVVARDSENNEQFF
TRBV9,TRBJ2-2,TRBD2,.,TGTGCCAGCAGCGTGGGAGGGGACACCGGGGAGCTGTTTTTT,CASSVGGDTGELFF
TRBV28,TRBJ2-5,.,.,TGTGCCAGCAGTTTGGCACAGGGTGGGCTCCAAGAGACCCAGTACTTC,CASSLAQGGLQETQYF
TRBV9,TRBJ1-2,.,.,TGTGCCAGCAGCCTAGGGGAGGGAACGTATGGCTACACCTTC,CASSLGEGTYGYTF
TRBV2,TRBJ1-1,.,.,TGTGCCAGCTTTTTGGGACTTAGGACTGAAGCTTTCTTT,CASFLGLRTEAFF
TRBV19,TRBJ2-1,TRBD2,.,TGTGCCAGTATGGATCATAGCGGGAGGGACCACAATGAGCAGTTCTTC,CASMDHSGRDHNEQFF
TRBV10-3,TRBJ2-1,TRBD2,once,TGTGCCATCAGTTCGGCTAGCGGGAGGGCCTACAATGAGCAGTTCTTC,CAISSASGRAYNEQFF
TRBV27,TRBJ2-1,.,once,TGTGCCAGCAGTTTAGACCAAAGCTCCTACAATGAGCAGTTCTTC,CASSLDQSSYNEQFF
TRBV15,TRBJ2-2,TRBD2,.,TGTGCCACCAGCAGAGATACGACTAGCGGGAGGCCCCACACCGGGGAGCTGTTTTTT,CATSRDTTSGRPHTGELFF
TRBV6-1,TRBJ1-2,.,few,TGTGCCAGCGGGGGGGGCTATGGCTACACCTTC,CASGGGYGYTF
TRBV13,TRBJ2-6,.,.,TGTGCCAGCAGCTTATACCACAACAAGGGCTCTGGGGCCAACGTCCTGACTTTC,CASSLYHNKGSGANVLTF
TRBV30,TRBJ2-3,.,.,TGTGCCTGGAGTGTGACAGATACGCAGTATTTT,CAWSVTDTQYF
TRBV5-4,TRBJ2-7,.,once,TGTGCCAGCAGCTCTTCGAGCTCCTACGAGCAGTACTTC,CASSSSSSYEQYF
TRBV4-2,TRBJ2-7,.,.,TGTGCCAGCAGCCAAGAGCGCCTTTACGAGCAGTACTTC,CASSQERLYEQYF